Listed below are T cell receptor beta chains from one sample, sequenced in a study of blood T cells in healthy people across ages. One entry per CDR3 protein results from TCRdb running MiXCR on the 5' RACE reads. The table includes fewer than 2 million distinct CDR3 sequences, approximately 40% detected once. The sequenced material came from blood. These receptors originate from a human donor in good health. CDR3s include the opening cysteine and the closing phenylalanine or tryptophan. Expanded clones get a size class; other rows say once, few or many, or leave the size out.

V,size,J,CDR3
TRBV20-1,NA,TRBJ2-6,CSASTSDGANVLTF
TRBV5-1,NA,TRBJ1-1,CASSLSVWRNTEAFF
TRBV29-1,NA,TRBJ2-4,CSVAMAGGVYGQYF
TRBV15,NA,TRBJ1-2,CATTGNRALGYTF
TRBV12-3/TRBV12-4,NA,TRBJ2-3,CASRPGQVNADTQYF
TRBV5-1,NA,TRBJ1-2,CASSLGVAREGRYTF
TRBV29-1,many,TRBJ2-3,CSVEHYNTQYF
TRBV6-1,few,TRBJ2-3,CASSDSGLTDTQYF
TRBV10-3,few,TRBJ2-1,CAIRAGTGSNEQFF
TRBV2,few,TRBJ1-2,CASSEQADRGSRGYTF
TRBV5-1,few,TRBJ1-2,CASTSVADGWWSYGYTF
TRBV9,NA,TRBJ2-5,CASSVGTAQGTQYF
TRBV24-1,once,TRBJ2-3,CATMTSYTDTQYF
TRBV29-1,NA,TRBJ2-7,CSVLGPNEQYF
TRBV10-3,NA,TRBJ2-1,CAIAKLMTGSSYNEQFF
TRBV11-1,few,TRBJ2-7,CASRSAGTGPYEQYF
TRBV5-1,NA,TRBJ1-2,CASSPSVNRYGYTF
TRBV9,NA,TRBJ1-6,CASSETVSYNSPLHF
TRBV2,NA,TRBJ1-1,CASGRREAFF
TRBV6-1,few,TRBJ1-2,CASSEGIGGSYGYTF
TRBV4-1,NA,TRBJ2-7,CASSQDVADVLGSDEQYF
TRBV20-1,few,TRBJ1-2,CSARESIRGYTF